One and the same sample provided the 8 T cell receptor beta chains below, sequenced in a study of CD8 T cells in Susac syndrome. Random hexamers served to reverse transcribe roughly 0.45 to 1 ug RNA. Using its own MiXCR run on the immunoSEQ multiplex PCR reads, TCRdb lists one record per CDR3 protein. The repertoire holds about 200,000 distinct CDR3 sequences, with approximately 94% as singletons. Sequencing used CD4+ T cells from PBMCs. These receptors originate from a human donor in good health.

CDR3 DNA: TGCGCCAGCAGTAGCCGGGGCCAAGAGACCCAGTACTTC. Encoded protein: CASSSRGQETQYF. This chain uses TRBV5-1 with TRBJ2-5; TRBD2 is a possible D gene (5 bases). The CDR3 runs 13 residues. V shed 5 bases and J shed 1 base, with 9 bases lying between them. CDR1 and CDR2 (germline): SGHRS, YFSETQ.

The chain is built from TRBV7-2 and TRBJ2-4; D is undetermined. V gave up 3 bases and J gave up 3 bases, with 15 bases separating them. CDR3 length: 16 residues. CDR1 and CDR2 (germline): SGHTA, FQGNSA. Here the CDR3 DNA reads TGTGCCAGCAGCTTGGTAAAGGGAATGGGCAAAAACATTCAGTACTTC. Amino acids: CASSLVKGMGKNIQYF.

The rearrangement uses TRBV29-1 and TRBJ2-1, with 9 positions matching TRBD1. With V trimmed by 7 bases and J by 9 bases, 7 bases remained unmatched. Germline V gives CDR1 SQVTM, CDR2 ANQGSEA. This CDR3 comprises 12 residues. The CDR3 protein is CSAGTGITEQFF. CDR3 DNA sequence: TGCAGCGCCGGGACAGGGATTACTGAGCAGTTCTTC.

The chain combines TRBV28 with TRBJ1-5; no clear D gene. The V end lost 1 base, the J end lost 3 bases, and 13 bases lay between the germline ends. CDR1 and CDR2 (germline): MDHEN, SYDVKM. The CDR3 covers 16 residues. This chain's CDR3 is CASSLSAGAINQPQHF. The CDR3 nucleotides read TGTGCCAGCAGTTTATCCGCTGGTGCCATCAATCAGCCCCAGCATTTT.

The CDR3 here is CASSTGTANYGYTF. The CDR3 nucleotides read TGTGCCAGCAGTACCGGGACAGCCAACTATGGCTACACCTTC. The chain joins TRBV6-5 to TRBJ1-2; 7 nucleotides align to TRBD1. In germline, CDR1 is MNHEY, CDR2 SVGAGI. The trim removed 5 bases at V and 2 bases at J, leaving 5 bases unmatched. There are 14 residues in the CDR3.

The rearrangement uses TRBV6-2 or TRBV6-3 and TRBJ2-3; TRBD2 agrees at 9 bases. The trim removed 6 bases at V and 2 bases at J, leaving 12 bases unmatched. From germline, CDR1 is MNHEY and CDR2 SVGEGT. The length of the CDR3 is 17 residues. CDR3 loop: CASSPGTSWGITDTQYF. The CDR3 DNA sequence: TGTGCCAGCAGCCCCGGGACTAGCTGGGGGATCACAGATACGCAGTATTTT.

The chain's CDR3 is CASSLDGIGSPLHF. The DNA for the CDR3 is TGCGCCAGCAGCTTGGACGGAATAGGTTCACCCCTCCACTTT. The gene calls are TRBV5-1 and TRBJ1-6; D ambiguous. The CDR3 extends over 14 amino acids. V was cut by 0 bases and J by 9 bases, with 10 bases left in between. Germline CDR1 is SGHRS and CDR2 is YFSETQ.

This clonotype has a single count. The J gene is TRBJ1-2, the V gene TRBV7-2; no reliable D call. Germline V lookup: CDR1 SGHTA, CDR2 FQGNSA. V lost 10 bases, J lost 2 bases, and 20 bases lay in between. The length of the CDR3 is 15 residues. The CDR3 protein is CAIPGIGRTNYGYTF. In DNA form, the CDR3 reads TGTGCCATCCCCGGCATAGGACGGACGAACTATGGCTACACCTTC.